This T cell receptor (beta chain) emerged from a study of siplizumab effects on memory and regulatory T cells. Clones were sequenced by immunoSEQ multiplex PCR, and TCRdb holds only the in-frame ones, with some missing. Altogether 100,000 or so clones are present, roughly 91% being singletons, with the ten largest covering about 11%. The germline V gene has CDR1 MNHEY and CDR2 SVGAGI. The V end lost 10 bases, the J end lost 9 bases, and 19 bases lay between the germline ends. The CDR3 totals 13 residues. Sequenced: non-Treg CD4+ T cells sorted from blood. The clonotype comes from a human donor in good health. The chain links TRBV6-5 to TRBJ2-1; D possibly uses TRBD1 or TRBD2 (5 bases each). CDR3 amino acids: CATGDPNYGEQFF. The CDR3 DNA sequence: TGTGCCACCGGGGACCCCAACTACGGTGAGCAGTTCTTC.